The clone carrying this TCR beta chain was detected a few times. Its antigen is unidentified. TCRdb redid the calling of the RACE reads with MiXCR, one entry per CDR3 protein. The sample includes some 79,000 distinct CDR3 sequences, under 9% of them seen just once. The data were obtained in a study of human T cells and chemical hapten exposure. In the study overall: Patients had diphenylcyclopropenone applied to the scalp weekly throughout the approximately 25-week study. Study-level results: The study found expanded TCRs formed significantly more large CDR3 similarity clusters than controls.

The time point here: patch test 1, 2 weeks after DPC sensitization. This sample's treatment: therapeutic diphenylcyclopropenone sensitization with weekly scalp DPC. CDR3 length equals 13 residues. V shed 8 bases and J shed 11 bases, with 21 bases lying between them. Germline-derived CDR1 and CDR2 are MNHEY and SVGAGI. This TCR was recovered from a woman in her twenties or thirties with alopecia areata. Some clones in this sample may be carry-over from other donors' samples. The chain carries TRBV6-5 and TRBJ1-1, with D possibly being TRBD1 (5 bases). The sequencing used whole blood, collected in connection with sensitization to the hapten diphenylcyclopropenone (DPC). CDR3 DNA: TGTGCCAGCGGGGGAGCGACTCTCCTGGGGGCTTTCTTT. Amino acid sequence: CASGGATLLGAFF.